Listed here is a single T cell receptor beta chain. The target antigen is unknown. Germline V gene data show CDR1 as MNHEY and CDR2 as SVGAGI. V lost 3 bases and J 9 bases, leaving 12 bases between the germline ends. This CDR3 comprises 13 residues. No cell sorting was done before RNA was extracted from the tissue. More than 3 cm separated this lung sample from the edge of the tumor. The data belong to a study of tumor and adjacent non-tumor tissue in lung cancer. As for the study in general: Histology: 12 adenocarcinoma, a couple of squamous cell carcinoma, 1 small cell lung cancer. Study-level findings and limits: Tumor TCR diversity, when higher, was linked to shorter survival. Tumor repertoires had a smaller top 100 clone share than normal lung.

A modified ARM-PCR protocol with three rounds of nested PCR amplified TCRbeta. TCRdb called the multiplex PCR reads again in MiXCR, with one record for every CDR3 protein. The table has fewer than 55,000 distinct CDR3 sequences, roughly 62% seen once. The V gene is TRBV6-5, the J gene TRBJ1-5; D is unresolved. Sequenced input: distant non-tumor lung tissue. The receptor's source is a middle-aged woman with non-small cell lung cancer. The CDR3 coding sequence is TGTGCCAGCAGTTATTCCCCAGATCGGCCCCAGCATTTT. It yields the protein CASSYSPDRPQHF.